The sequence of this TCR beta chain was determined in a study of blood T cell dynamics during melanoma immunotherapy. Study-wide background: Metastatic melanoma patients received first-line pembrolizumab or nivolumab plus ipilimumab.

The count of this clone is one. This table comes from immunoSEQ multiplex PCR, and its TCRdb copy is limited to in-frame clones, with some not included. The sample has roughly 9,700 clones; around 85% are singletons. CDR1 and CDR2 (germline): SGHDT, YYEEEE. The CDR3 has 16 amino acids. With V trimmed by 3 bases and J by 5 bases, 11 bases remained unmatched. Time point denoted: pre-treatment baseline. The source material was blood, sampled from a patient treated with checkpoint blockade. This TCR was recovered from a human donor with melanoma. This rearrangement joins TRBV5-6 to TRBJ2-5, with TRBD1 matching over 9 bases. For the CDR3, the DNA is TGTGCCAGCAGCTCACCATGGACAGGGGATTGGGAGACCCAGTACTTC. It codes for CASSSPWTGDWETQYF.